This T cell receptor beta chain was identified in a study of beta chain features in type 1 diabetes. Study-level information: Examination of sorted cells across all samples involved roughly 100 million cells.

CDR3 length: 13 residues. Germline V CDR1 and CDR2: MNHNY, SVGAGI (reference sequence). Between the trimmed V and J ends, which lost 11 bases and 1 base, there was a span of 14 bases. Only a few counts were recorded for this clone. It was via CD45RO/CCR7/CD25/CD127/CD95/CD27 that CD4+ naive, central memory, regulatory and stem cell-like memory cells were sorted. Purity above 98% was achieved in all sorted populations. The sequenced template was cDNA made from the entire isolated RNA. Regulatory, naive and central memory T cell samples averaged approximately 3.5 million reads. Sequencing used immunoSEQ multiplex PCR; TCRdb keeps in-frame clones, though not all of them. This sample has 300,000 to 350,000 clones, with around 7.6% found just once.

The sequenced sample was central memory CD4+ T cells from blood. The sequence was obtained from a woman aged 18-29 years in good health. The V call is TRBV6-6, the J call TRBJ1-1; D unresolved. Written as DNA, the CDR3 is TGTGCCTCAAGGGAACAGACGAACACTGAAGCTTTCTTT. Translating gives CASREQTNTEAFF.